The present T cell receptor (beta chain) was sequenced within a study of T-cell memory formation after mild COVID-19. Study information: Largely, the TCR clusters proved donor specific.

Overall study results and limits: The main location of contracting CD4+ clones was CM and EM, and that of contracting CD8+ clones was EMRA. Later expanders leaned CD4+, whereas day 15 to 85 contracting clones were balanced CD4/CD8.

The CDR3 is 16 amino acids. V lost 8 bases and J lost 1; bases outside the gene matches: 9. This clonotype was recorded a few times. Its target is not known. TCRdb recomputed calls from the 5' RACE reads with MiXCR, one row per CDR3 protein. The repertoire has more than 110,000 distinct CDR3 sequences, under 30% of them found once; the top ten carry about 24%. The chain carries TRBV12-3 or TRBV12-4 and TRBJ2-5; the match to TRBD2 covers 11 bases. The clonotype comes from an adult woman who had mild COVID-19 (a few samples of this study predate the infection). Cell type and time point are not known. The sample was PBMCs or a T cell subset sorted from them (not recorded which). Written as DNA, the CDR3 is TGTGCCAGCGGACGAACTAGCGGGGGTCTCCAAGAGACCCAGTACTTC. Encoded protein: CASGRTSGGLQETQYF.